One sample yielded the 29 T cell receptor beta chains listed below, sequenced in a study of T cell repertoires in cytomegalovirus infection. No antigens are known for them. TCRdb reprocessed the reads via MiXCR and lists one record per CDR3 protein. Of hundreds of thousands of distinct CDR3 sequences listed, 30% to 35% were seen once; the top ten hold over 10%. Sequenced here: cultured CD8+ T cells from PBMCs, sampled from culture after CMV antigen stimulation. The receptors derive from a human donor in good health (CMV status not recorded). Some clones in this sample may be carry-over from other donors' samples.

The chain couples TRBV19 to TRBJ2-5; perhaps TRBD1 as D (5 bases). The CDR3 contains 16 residues. The V and J ends lost 4 bases and 2 bases respectively, with 17 bases between them. The germline CDR1 and CDR2 sequences are LNHDA and SQIVND (reference sequence). CDR3 bases: TGTGCCAGTAGTACCAAGACAGCCGATCCTCAAGAGACCCAGTACTTC. As protein: CASSTKTADPQETQYF. The variable domain in full, completed from reference TRBV19 and TRBJ2-5, reads DGGITQSPKYLFRKEGQNVTLSCEQNLNHDAMYWYRQDPGQGLRLIYYSQIVNDFQKGDIAEGYSVSREKKESFPLTVTSAQKNPTAFYLCASSTKTADPQETQYFGPGTRLLVL.

This clonotype was counted only a few times. This sequence joins TRBV12-3 or TRBV12-4 and TRBJ2-7, with D perhaps matching TRBD2 (5 bases). The V gene lost 6 bases and the J gene lost 2 bases, with 8 bases spanning the gap. The CDR3 length is 12 residues. The CDR3 here is CASSFGTYEQYV. DNA of the CDR3: TGTGCCAGCAGCTTCGGGACCTACGAGCAGTACGTC.

The genes are TRBV7-9 and TRBJ2-5; possible D gene TRBD1, 6 bases. V shed 4 bases and J shed 3 bases, with 12 bases lying between them. The germline V gene encodes CDR1 SEHNR and CDR2 FQNEAQ (reference sequence). The CDR3 covers 14 residues. The CDR3 DNA follows: TGTGCCAGCAGCTGGGAAGGACAGAAAGAGACCCAGTACTTC. Translated: CASSWEGQKETQYF.

The chain has TRBV7-9 and TRBJ2-1; no clear D. V lost 0 bases, J lost 4 bases, and 13 bases lay in between. This CDR3 has 16 residues. The V gene's germline CDR1 is SEHNR and CDR2 FQNEAQ (reference sequence). CDR3 sequence (DNA): TGTGCCAGCAGCTTAGCGGGTGCGCCTTATTACAATGAGCAGTTCTTC. Protein sequence: CASSLAGAPYYNEQFF.

The rearrangement uses TRBV6-4 and TRBJ2-3; 8 bases align to TRBD1. Looked up from germline, CDR1 is MRHNA and CDR2 is SNTAGT. The CDR3 length is 15 residues. V was clipped by 4 bases and J by 6 bases; unmatched bases: 9. This CDR3 is CASSATGGGHDTQYF. The CDR3, as DNA: TGTGCCAGCAGTGCAACAGGGGGTGGTCATGATACGCAGTATTTT.

The rearrangement joins TRBV12-3 or TRBV12-4 to TRBJ1-1, with a possible D match to TRBD1 (6 bases). Trimming removed 10 bases from V and 2 bases from J, with 14 bases in between. The CDR3 consists of 13 residues. DNA of the CDR3: TGTGCCAATTCCAGGGGCCATAACACTGAAGCTTTCTTT. Its translation is CANSRGHNTEAFF.

The chain links TRBV11-1 to TRBJ2-3; D gene unclear. The CDR3 totals 16 residues. V lost 4 bases and J 1 base, leaving 15 bases between the germline ends. Germline V gene lookup returns CDR1 SGHAT and CDR2 FQDESV (reference sequence). As DNA, the CDR3 is TGTGCCAGCAGCTCCCCGACCCGAATAGGCACAGATACGCAGTATTTT. Its translation is CASSSPTRIGTDTQYF.

This clonotype was seen a single time. CDR3 protein: CASSTPGQGANTEAFF. CDR3 DNA sequence: TGCGCCAGCAGCACCCCGGGACAGGGGGCGAACACTGAAGCTTTCTTT. The rearrangement links TRBV5-1 to TRBJ1-1, with TRBD1 matching over 12 bases. Germline loops: CDR1 SGHRS, CDR2 YFSETQ. V dropped 4 bases and J dropped 1; count of bases not matched to a gene: 5. This CDR3 contains 16 residues.

This clonotype was detected only a few times. The chain recombines TRBV27 with TRBJ2-3; D remains unclear. Germline loops: CDR1 MNHEY, CDR2 SMNVEV (reference sequence). The CDR3 has 15 amino acids. Deletions cut 6 bases from V and 6 bases from J, with 19 bases between. CDR3 loop: CASRLLRKGPDTQYF. The CDR3 DNA is TGTGCCAGCAGATTGCTCAGGAAAGGGCCCGATACGCAGTATTTT.

This clonotype has a count of ten or more. The chain joins TRBV7-8 to TRBJ2-1, with a weak D call TRBD1 (6 bases). The V gene's germline CDR1 is SGHVS and CDR2 FQNEAQ. There are 15 residues in the CDR3. With 1 base removed from V and 5 bases from J, the gap between germline ends came to 12 bases. CDR3 nucleotide sequence: TGTGCCAGCAGCTTAGAAGGCCCAGGGGACAATGAGCAGTTCTTC. The encoded protein is CASSLEGPGDNEQFF.

This clonotype was seen a few times. The chain uses TRBV28 and TRBJ2-1; D assignment may be TRBD1 or TRBD2 (5 bases each). Per the germline V gene, CDR1 is MDHEN and CDR2 is SYDVKM. V was trimmed by 6 bases and J by 0 bases, leaving 15 bases between them. This CDR3 spans 16 amino acids. The CDR3 region is CASSWSRGSSYNEQFF. As DNA, the CDR3 is TGTGCCAGCAGCTGGTCGAGGGGAAGCTCCTACAATGAGCAGTTCTTC.

This clonotype was seen more than once but under ten times. The CDR3 DNA reads TGTGCCAGCAGCGGGACAAAGAACACTGAAGCTTTCTTT. Translated, it gives CASSGTKNTEAFF. The V and J genes are TRBV6-4 and TRBJ1-1, with a possible D match to TRBD1 (6 bases). The germline V gene encodes CDR1 MRHNA and CDR2 SNTAGT. The CDR3 runs to 13 residues. V lost 6 bases and J lost 1, with 9 bases in between.

The V and J genes are TRBV19 and TRBJ1-6, with D unresolved. The CDR3 is 13 amino acids. V was clipped by 3 bases and J by 11 bases, with 11 bases between them. The germline V gene has CDR1 LNHDA and CDR2 SQIVND (reference sequence). In DNA, the CDR3 is TGTGCCAGTAGTATTGGGTTTCGGCCACCCCTCCACTTT. As protein: CASSIGFRPPLHF.

This clonotype was observed a few times. This rearrangement joins TRBV6-5 to TRBJ1-2; the match to TRBD1 covers 7 bases. Trimming took 2 bases from V and 1 from J; bases not matched to a gene: 4. CDR3 length equals 15 residues. CDR1 is MNHEY, CDR2 SVGAGI, per germline. The CDR3 nucleotides read TGTGCCAGCAGTTACGTAGGGGACAGTAACTATGGCTACACCTTC. Amino acids: CASSYVGDSNYGYTF.

The rearrangement uses TRBV11-2 and TRBJ2-2, with D maybe TRBD2 (7 bases). The germline CDR1 and CDR2 sequences are SGHAT and FQNNGV. This CDR3 comprises 15 residues. V lost 6 bases to trimming and J lost 1 base, with 12 bases between them. The DNA for the CDR3 is TGTGCCAGCAGGGGGGGGGCGCAGAACACCGGGGAGCTGTTTTTT. This encodes CASRGGAQNTGELFF.

This clonotype was recorded many times. The J gene is TRBJ2-2, the V gene TRBV12-3 or TRBV12-4; TRBD1 matches 11 bases. This CDR3 region has 13 residues. J lost 16 bases, V lost 6 bases, and 10 bases had no gene match. The CDR3 coding sequence is TGTGCCAGCAGCCCTCCGGGACAGGGGGTTCGGTTTTTT. The encoded protein is CASSPPGQGVRFF.

This clonotype was seen more than once but under ten times. The rearrangement links TRBV12-3 or TRBV12-4 to TRBJ1-2, with D maybe TRBD1 (5 bases). CDR3 length equals 14 residues. V shed 5 bases and J shed 4 bases, with 14 bases lying between them. The CDR3 sequence: CASSGTAAFYGYTF. Written as DNA, the CDR3 is TGTGCCAGCAGTGGGACGGCGGCCTTCTATGGCTACACCTTC.

The chain has TRBV11-2 and TRBJ2-7, with 11 positions matching TRBD1. V gave up 6 bases and J gave up 3 bases; unmatched junction bases: 7. CDR3 length equals 15 residues. The germline gives CDR1 SGHAT, CDR2 FQNNGV. The CDR3: CASRFSGTGGYEQYV. The CDR3 DNA sequence: TGTGCCAGCAGATTTTCCGGGACAGGGGGCTACGAGCAGTACGTC.

This clonotype appeared once. This chain links TRBV4-1 with TRBJ2-1; a possible D gene is TRBD1 (6 bases). The CDR3 runs to 11 residues. Per the germline V gene, CDR1 is MGHRA and CDR2 is YSYEKL. The V end lost 6 bases, the J end lost 10 bases, and 10 bases lay between the germline ends. The CDR3 nucleotides read TGCGCCAGCAGTATCGGACAGGAGCAGTTCTTC. This gives the protein CASSIGQEQFF.

This clonotype has a handful of counts. The rearrangement links TRBV27 to TRBJ2-1; possible D gene TRBD1, 5 bases. CDR1 and CDR2 (germline): MNHEY, SMNVEV (reference sequence). The CDR3 sequence is 12 residues long. The germline V and J ends were trimmed by 3 bases and 8 bases, with 8 bases remaining between them. The CDR3 sequence: CASSFTGDEQFF. DNA for the CDR3: TGTGCCAGCAGTTTTACAGGTGATGAGCAGTTCTTC.

For the CDR3, the DNA is TGTGCCAGCAGCTTCGCCGGTAAGGGACCGGCGGGCTACGAGCAGTACTTC. This gives the protein CASSFAGKGPAGYEQYF. The V call is TRBV13, the J call TRBJ2-7, with D perhaps assigned TRBD1 or TRBD2 (5 bases each). The length of the CDR3 is 17 residues. V was shortened by 3 bases and J by 3 bases, with 21 bases between the two germline ends. Per the germline V gene, CDR1 is PRHDT and CDR2 is FYEKMQ (reference sequence). Full variable domain (missing parts from reference TRBV13 and TRBJ2-7): AAGVIQSPRHLIKEKRETATLKCYPIPRHDTVYWYQQGPGQDPQFLISFYEKMQSDKGSIPDRFSAQQFSDYHSELNMSSLELGDSALYFCASSFAGKGPAGYEQYFGPGTRLTVT.

The chain has TRBV11-1 and TRBJ2-1, with unresolved D. V was trimmed by 5 bases and J by 8 bases, leaving 13 bases between them. From germline, CDR1 is SGHAT and CDR2 FQDESV (reference sequence). The CDR3 has 13 amino acids. The CDR3 reads CASSALMSHEQFF. The CDR3 nucleotides read TGTGCCAGCAGCGCGCTTATGTCCCATGAGCAGTTCTTC.

In its sample, this clonotype was seen a few times. V and J are TRBV27 and TRBJ2-7; weak D call: TRBD1 (6 bases). Between the trimmed V and J ends, which lost 5 bases and 2 bases, there was a span of 16 bases. The CDR3 length is 15 residues. Germline CDR1 MNHEY, CDR2 SMNVEV (reference sequence). Here the CDR3 reads CASSPWADRTYEQYF. CDR3 nucleotide sequence: TGTGCCAGCAGTCCCTGGGCGGACAGAACCTACGAGCAGTACTTC.

V is TRBV5-6 and J is TRBJ1-1; 8 bases map to TRBD1. This CDR3 has 15 amino acids. From germline, CDR1 is SGHDT and CDR2 YYEEEE. After removal of 9 bases from V and 4 bases from J, the junction contained 14 bases not matched to a gene. This CDR3 reads CANIPTGGVITEAFF. The CDR3 region has the DNA TGTGCCAACATCCCCACAGGGGGGGTTATCACTGAAGCTTTCTTT.

This chain joins TRBV12-3 or TRBV12-4 and TRBJ2-3; 12 nucleotides align to TRBD2. V dropped 5 bases and J dropped 0; count of bases not matched to a gene: 9. The length of the CDR3 is 18 residues. The CDR3 loop is CASSPVGLAGYSTDTQYF. In DNA form, the CDR3 reads TGTGCCAGCAGTCCCGTCGGACTAGCGGGATATAGCACAGATACGCAGTATTTT.

This clonotype was observed a single time. The chain employs TRBV4-3 and TRBJ2-6; D call uncertain. The CDR3 has 17 residues. Trimming stripped 0 bases from V and 0 bases from J, with 9 bases between. CDR1 LGHNA and CDR2 YSLEER come from the germline V gene. DNA of the CDR3: TGCGCCAGCAGCCAAGACCTTCGGAGCTCTGGGGCCAACGTCCTGACTTTC. Protein product: CASSQDLRSSGANVLTF.

This clonotype has more than one count but fewer than ten. The chain is built from TRBV7-6 and TRBJ2-4; 7 bases map to TRBD1. The CDR3 runs to 13 residues. V dropped 4 bases and J dropped 6; count of bases not matched to a gene: 3. Germline assignment: CDR1 SGHVS and CDR2 FNYEAQ. CDR3 sequence: CASSSGDRNIQYF. The CDR3 nucleotides are TGTGCCAGCAGCTCAGGGGACAGAAACATTCAGTACTTC.

The chain uses TRBV19 and TRBJ1-1; D is uncertain. This CDR3 has 15 amino acids. Trimming removed 0 bases at V and 4 bases at J, with 12 bases between. Per germline, CDR1 LNHDA and CDR2 SQIVND (reference sequence). CDR3 bases: TGTGCCAGTAGTATAGACGACGGGTTCGGCACTGAAGCTTTCTTT. Translated: CASSIDDGFGTEAFF.

This clonotype has at least ten counts. The rearrangement links TRBV7-6 to TRBJ2-7, with 8 nucleotides matching TRBD2. V was pared by 2 bases and J by 5 bases, with 11 bases of the junction left unmatched. The CDR3 contains 16 residues. Germline V CDR1 and CDR2: SGHVS, FNYEAQ. CDR3 bases: TGTGCCAGCAGCTTAAGGGGGGGCGGGGGGCTGAACGAGCAGTACTTC. This gives the protein CASSLRGGGGLNEQYF.